This T cell receptor beta chain was captured in a study of metastatic and nonmetastatic thyroid tumors. Until they underwent thyroid surgery, no patient had received any treatment. With MiXCR, TCRdb called clones anew from the PCR reads. The sample lists under 20,000 clones, under 30% occurring once. V lost 4 bases to trimming and J lost 11 bases; unmatched junction nucleotides: 11. The CDR3 loop spans 14 amino acids. Germline loops: CDR1 MDHEN, CDR2 SYDVKM. Input material: tumor tissue. The clonotype was recovered from a female donor with papillary thyroid cancer or a benign thyroid nodule (not recorded which). Some clones in this sample may be carry-over from other donors' samples. The chain carries TRBV28 and TRBJ2-4; 7 bases map to TRBD1. CDR3 DNA sequence: TGTGCCAGCAGTTGTGAGGGGGCAGGGCGTGTTCAGTACTTC. Protein product: CASSCEGAGRVQYF.